A single TCR beta chain is shown here with its context. Its cognate antigen is unknown. The entry originates in a study of cytomegalovirus exposure and HLA in healthy donors. Study results and limitations: Compared with the approximately 700-donor mean, an Asian-associated ancestry cluster reportedly had fewer N-insertions, according to a later analysis.

PCR primers comprised 60 Vbeta and 13 Jbeta primers. Sequencing used immunoSEQ multiplex PCR; TCRdb keeps in-frame clones, though not all of them. The sample lists 95,000 to 100,000 clones; 65% to 85% were seen once. The CDR3 is 13 residues long. Germline CDR1 and CDR2: LNHDA and SQIVND (reference sequence). Trimming cost V 8 bases and J 8 bases, with 15 bases left between them. Healthy individuals who donated bone marrow served as the donors. The sequence was collected from a man in his forties or fifties in good health and CMV-seronegative. Sequencing was carried out using PBMCs. The genes are TRBV19 and TRBJ1-4; D gene ambiguous. The CDR3 bases are TGTGCCAGTTCAGACTCTCCTCGGGAAAAACTGTTTTTT. Translated, it gives CASSDSPREKLFF.